These 30 T cell receptor beta chains originate from one sample sequenced in a study of blood T cell repertoires in COVID-19. Data came from immunoSEQ multiplex PCR; TCRdb stores just in-frame clones and leaves some out. This table has more than 95,000 clones, approximately 84% appearing once. The sequencing sample was made of peripheral blood. The receptors were gathered from a man in his sixties with acute or convalescent COVID-19.

The chain has TRBV30 and TRBJ2-2; 7 bases are shared with TRBD2. The CDR3 has 14 amino acids. The J segment lost 6 bases and the V segment lost 1 base, leaving 5 bases of the junction unmatched. Germline-derived CDR1 and CDR2 are GTSNPN and SVGIG (reference sequence). The chain's CDR3 is CAWSDERDAGELFF. The DNA of the CDR3 is TGTGCCTGGAGTGATGAGCGGGACGCCGGGGAGCTGTTTTTT.

The chain links TRBV30 to TRBJ1-5, with 7 bases fitting TRBD1. The V gene end was trimmed by 1 base and the J gene end by 5 bases; junction bases not matched to a gene: 5. Germline V CDR1 and CDR2: GTSNPN, SVGIG (reference sequence). The CDR3 runs 14 residues. The CDR3 DNA follows: TGTGCCTGGAGTGAATCACAGGGGCATCAGCCCCAGCATTTT. Translating it yields CAWSESQGHQPQHF. The full variable domain, completed using reference TRBV30 and TRBJ1-5, is SQTIHQWPATLVQPVGSPLSLECTVEGTSNPNLYWYRQAAGRGLQLLFYSVGIGQISSEVPQNLSASRPQDRQFILSSKKLLLSDSGFYLCAWSESQGHQPQHFGDGTRLSIL.

This sequence joins TRBV11-2 and TRBJ2-5; 13 bases match TRBD2. Germline lookup yields CDR1 SGHAT and CDR2 FQNNGV. The CDR3 covers 18 residues. Trimming removed 5 bases from V and 5 bases from J; junction bases left unmatched: 14. The CDR3 region has the DNA TGTGCCAGCAGCCTCTTCACCGGACTAGCGGGAGTTTTGGAGACCCAGTACTTC. The encoded protein is CASSLFTGLAGVLETQYF. The full variable domain, in which reference TRBV11-2 and TRBJ2-5 provide the parts outside the CDR3, is EAGVAQSPRYKIIEKRQSVAFWCNPISGHATLYWYQQILGQGPKLLIQFQNNGVVDDSQLPKDRFSAERLKGVDSTLKIQPAKLEDSAVYLCASSLFTGLAGVLETQYFGPGTRLLVL.

The chain has TRBV7-2 and TRBJ1-3; maybe TRBD1 (6 bases). Trimming removed 5 bases at V and 4 bases at J, with 18 bases between. Looked up from germline, CDR1 is SGHTA and CDR2 is FQGNSA. This CDR3 is 16 amino acids long. The CDR3 nucleotides are TGTGCCAGCAGCACACGAACAGGGATGACAGGAAACACCATATATTTT. Translation gives CASSTRTGMTGNTIYF.

The chain has TRBV5-1 and TRBJ2-7; tentative D call: TRBD2 (5 bases). The length of the CDR3 is 13 residues. Trimming removed 4 bases at V and 1 base at J, with 9 bases between. Looked up from germline, CDR1 is SGHRS and CDR2 is YFSETQ. The CDR3 loop reads CASSSGLSYEQYF. The CDR3 region has the DNA TGCGCCAGCAGCAGCGGACTTTCCTACGAGCAGTACTTC.

This clone was detected only once. The CDR3 sequence: CASSFGQPDEAFF. The DNA of the CDR3 is TGTGCCAGCAGTTTCGGACAGCCGGATGAAGCTTTCTTT. This chain connects TRBV28 to TRBJ1-1, with D perhaps TRBD1 (6 bases). V was clipped by 3 bases and J by 7 bases, with 12 bases between them. CDR1 MDHEN and CDR2 SYDVKM come from the germline V gene. The CDR3 is made up of 13 amino acids.

This clone was counted a single time. V usage is TRBV21-1 and J usage is TRBJ2-1; the DNA was not used to check the table's D call, TRBD2. TRBV21-1 is a listed pseudogene. The CDR3 is made up of 16 amino acids. The CDR3 nucleotides read TGTGCCAGCAGCAAAGTCTGGCGGAGACCCTACAATGAGCAGTTCTTC. It codes for CASSKVWRRPYNEQFF.

V usage is TRBV5-5 and J usage is TRBJ1-2; 12 nucleotides match TRBD1. The V segment lost 1 base and the J segment 6 bases; nucleotides outside the gene matches: 4. This CDR3 is built from 15 residues. The V gene's germline CDR1 is SGHKS and CDR2 YYEKEE (reference sequence). The CDR3 DNA is TGTGCCAGCAGCTTGATGGGACAGGGGGCAGATGGCTACACCTTC. Residues: CASSLMGQGADGYTF.

V is TRBV28 and J is TRBJ2-3; 11 bases map to TRBD2. Trimming removed 7 bases from V and 4 bases from J; junction bases left unmatched: 7. Germline CDR1 MDHEN, CDR2 SYDVKM. The CDR3 is made up of 15 amino acids. CDR3 sequence: CASTTSGSSPDTQYF. CDR3 nucleotide sequence: TGTGCCAGCACCACTAGCGGGAGTAGTCCAGATACGCAGTATTTT.

The rearrangement links TRBV9 to TRBJ2-2; TRBD1 matches 10 bases. Germline assignment: CDR1 SGDLS and CDR2 YYNGEE. The V gene end was trimmed by 1 base and the J gene end by 5 bases; junction bases not matched to a gene: 5. There are 16 residues in the CDR3. The CDR3 is CASSVRDRGGTGELFF. In DNA, the CDR3 is TGTGCCAGCAGCGTAAGGGACAGGGGAGGAACCGGGGAGCTGTTTTTT.

This clone occurred once. The V and J genes are TRBV20-1 and TRBJ1-5, with D perhaps TRBD1 (5 bases). With 3 bases removed from V and 9 bases from J, the gap between germline ends came to 15 bases. The CDR3 spans 13 residues. Germline V gene sequence: CDR1 DFQATT, CDR2 SNEGSKA (reference sequence). CDR3 DNA sequence: TGCAGTGCTAGTGGGAGGGGATGGGGGCCCCAGCATTTT. Protein sequence: CSASGRGWGPQHF.

The genes are TRBV3-1 (or the pseudogene TRBV3-2) and TRBJ2-1, with TRBD2 matching over 7 bases. CDR1 LGHDT and CDR2 YNNKEL come from the germline V gene (reference sequence). The CDR3 has 13 residues. J was trimmed by 6 bases and V by 3 bases; bases with no gene match: 2. The chain's CDR3 is CASSQRGSNEQFF. The CDR3 region has the DNA TGTGCCAGCAGCCAGCGGGGGAGCAATGAGCAGTTCTTC.

The chain has TRBV29-1 and TRBJ2-5; TRBD2 matches at 7 bases. Germline values: CDR1 SQVTM, CDR2 ANQGSEA. Trimming removed 6 bases from V and 5 bases from J; junction bases left unmatched: 9. The length of the CDR3 is 13 residues. The CDR3 sequence: CSVGEGAIETQYF. The CDR3 DNA reads TGCAGCGTGGGGGAGGGAGCAATTGAGACCCAGTACTTC.

Note on this clone: A junction boundary mismatches the germline segment, possibly from a read error. The chain couples TRBV7-7 to TRBJ2-1, with 12 positions matching TRBD1. Germline V gene sequence: CDR1 SSHAT, CDR2 FNYEAQ (reference sequence). CDR3 length equals 15 residues. CDR3 region: CASSRGQGAYNEQFF. Here the CDR3 DNA reads TGTGCTAGCAGCCGGGGACAGGGGGCTTACAATGAGCAGTTCTTC.

The chain uses TRBV6-2 or TRBV6-3 and TRBJ2-7; 7 bases agree with TRBD2. The CDR3 runs 14 residues. V was pared by 5 bases and J by 3 bases, with 7 bases of the junction left unmatched. Germline V lookup: CDR1 MNHEY, CDR2 SVGEGT. CDR3 sequence: CASSRLASLYEQYV. CDR3 nucleotides: TGTGCCAGCAGTCGACTAGCCTCCCTCTACGAGCAGTACGTC.

V usage is TRBV29-1 and J usage is TRBJ2-2, with 12 bases fitting TRBD1. V was clipped by 4 bases and J by 7 bases; unmatched bases: 7. The germline CDR1 and CDR2 sequences are SQVTM and ANQGSEA. This CDR3 region has 15 residues. CDR3 in DNA: TGCAGCGTTGCCGGGGACAGGGGGCTCATCGGGGAGCTGTTTTTT. It codes for CSVAGDRGLIGELFF.

Written as DNA, the CDR3 is TGTGCCAGCAGCTCCAACAGGGGGCGCAACACTGAAGCTTTCTTT. Its translation: CASSSNRGRNTEAFF. This chain uses TRBV11-2 with TRBJ1-1; 9 nucleotides agree with TRBD1. Trimming at V came to 4 bases and at J to 2 bases, leaving 5 bases not matched to a gene. Germline CDR1 is SGHAT and CDR2 is FQNNGV. The CDR3 runs to 15 residues. The variable domain in full, with the rest retrieved from reference TRBV11-2 and TRBJ1-1, is EAGVAQSPRYKIIEKRQSVAFWCNPISGHATLYWYQQILGQGPKLLIQFQNNGVVDDSQLPKDRFSAERLKGVDSTLKIQPAKLEDSAVYLCASSSNRGRNTEAFFGQGTRLTVV.

This chain connects TRBV28 to TRBJ2-2, with a tentative D call TRBD2 (8 bases). Per germline, CDR1 MDHEN and CDR2 SYDVKM. CDR3 length: 21 amino acids. V lost 6 bases and J 0 bases, leaving 29 bases between the germline ends. DNA for the CDR3: TGTGCCAGCAGCGTAACGGCGGGAGGTGCAGGGGGACCCTCGAACACCGGGGAGCTGTTTTTT. Protein: CASSVTAGGAGGPSNTGELFF.

This clone was counted a few times. The J gene is TRBJ2-2, the V gene TRBV10-1, with D maybe TRBD2 (5 bases). This CDR3 has 15 amino acids. Trimming took 3 bases from V and 4 from J, leaving 12 bases between them. Germline V lookup: CDR1 WNHNN, CDR2 SYGVQD (reference sequence). The CDR3 region has the DNA TGCGCCAGCAGTGATGGGGTCGGGGTCACCGGGGAGCTGTTTTTT. Translating gives CASSDGVGVTGELFF.

The chain is built from TRBV2 and TRBJ2-5; D call uncertain. The CDR3 is made up of 13 amino acids. V dropped 4 bases and J dropped 1 base, with 7 bases sitting between them. CDR1 and CDR2 from the germline V gene are SNHLY and FYNNEI. DNA of the CDR3: TGTGCCAGCAGTGGACTGTCCCAAGAGACCCAGTACTTC. Translating it yields CASSGLSQETQYF.

This sequence joins TRBV11-2 and TRBJ1-1; possibly TRBD1 for D (5 bases). Trimming removed 3 bases at V and 10 bases at J, with 12 bases between. Germline V CDR1 and CDR2: SGHAT, FQNNGV. The CDR3 runs 12 residues. The CDR3 nucleotides are TGTGCCAGCAGCTTTGGGGCAGGTGGAGCTTTCTTT. The encoded protein is CASSFGAGGAFF.

This chain joins TRBV27 and TRBJ2-1; 13 bases match TRBD2. J was trimmed by 12 bases and V by 5 bases; bases with no gene match: 7. Germline V CDR1 and CDR2: MNHEY, SMNVEV (reference sequence). This CDR3 contains 14 residues. The CDR3 loop reads CASSPPLAGGVQFF. In DNA form, the CDR3 reads TGTGCCAGCAGTCCACCACTAGCGGGAGGGGTGCAGTTCTTC.

The J gene is TRBJ1-1, the V gene TRBV6-6; no firm D call. V was trimmed by 8 bases and J by 7 bases, leaving 14 bases between them. The V gene's germline CDR1 is MNHNY and CDR2 SVGAGI (reference sequence). This CDR3 has 12 residues. The CDR3 is CASGTFSDEAFF. The CDR3 nucleotides read TGTGCCAGCGGCACTTTCAGCGATGAAGCTTTCTTT.

This clone was detected once. The rearrangement links TRBV18 to TRBJ1-1; no clear D. Germline V gives CDR1 KGHSH, CDR2 LQKENI. Trimming took off 6 bases at V and 4 bases at J, with 18 bases between the two ends. CDR3 length equals 15 residues. DNA of the CDR3: TGTGCCAGCTCTCCCGACGGTTTGAGGAGCACTGAAGCTTTCTTT. It yields the protein CASSPDGLRSTEAFF.

This chain links TRBV5-1 with TRBJ2-3, with 9 bases that match TRBD1. After removal of 2 bases from V and 1 base from J, the junction contained 11 bases not matched to a gene. This CDR3 is built from 18 residues. CDR1 is SGHRS, CDR2 YFSETQ, per germline. CDR3 protein: CASSLTFGTGSRTDTQYF. The CDR3, as DNA: TGCGCCAGCAGCTTAACGTTTGGGACAGGGAGTCGCACAGATACGCAGTATTTT.

DNA of the CDR3: TGTGCCATCAGTGCCGGGTCCGGGGAGCTGTTTTTT. It codes for CAISAGSGELFF. The chain employs TRBV10-3 and TRBJ2-2, with no clear D. V lost 4 bases, J lost 6 bases, and 6 bases lay in between. This CDR3 is 12 amino acids long. CDR1 and CDR2 (germline): ENHRY, SYGVKD.

The V gene is TRBV5-1, the J gene TRBJ2-7; no definite D call. Looked up from germline, CDR1 is SGHRS and CDR2 is YFSETQ. Trimming stripped 0 bases from V and 2 bases from J, with 12 bases between. The CDR3 extends over 15 amino acids. The CDR3 DNA reads TGCGCCAGCAGCTTGGCCGGTAGCCGAGCCTACGAGCAGTACTTC. Translation: CASSLAGSRAYEQYF.

This rearrangement joins TRBV10-3 to TRBJ1-6, with 7 bases matching TRBD1. CDR3 length equals 14 residues. The germline V gene encodes CDR1 ENHRY and CDR2 SYGVKD. V lost 3 bases, J lost 7 bases, and 3 bases stayed unmatched. As DNA, the CDR3 is TGTGCCATCAGTGAACAGGGGCAGAATTCACCCCTCCACTTT. Residues: CAISEQGQNSPLHF.

The chain combines TRBV28 with TRBJ1-1; 10 nucleotides match TRBD1. With V trimmed by 4 bases and J by 2 bases, 7 bases remained unmatched. From germline, CDR1 is MDHEN and CDR2 SYDVKM. CDR3 size: 16 residues. In DNA form, the CDR3 reads TGTGCCAGCAGTTCCCCGGGACAGGGGTCTAACACTGAAGCTTTCTTT. Its protein product is CASSSPGQGSNTEAFF.

The chain employs TRBV7-8 and TRBJ2-7; 8 bases are a match to TRBD2. The length of the CDR3 is 14 residues. V lost 2 bases and J lost 3; bases outside the gene matches: 3. Per the germline V gene, CDR1 is SGHVS and CDR2 is FQNEAQ. The CDR3 spells CASSLLAGGYEQYV. The CDR3 coding sequence is TGTGCCAGCAGCTTATTGGCGGGAGGCTACGAGCAGTACGTC.